This entry features one T cell receptor beta chain sequence. A much larger clone sits a single nucleotide away, making a read error possible. Using around 14 ng of total RNA, TCR libraries were made with the QIAseq Immune Repertoire TCR panel. TCRdb re-derived calls from the reads in MiXCR, one entry per CDR3 protein. The sample consists of roughly 1,500 distinct CDR3 sequences, about 9.3% of them appearing once. Four subsets defined by PD-1 and/or TIGIT were sorted from live CD3+CD8+TCRalphabeta+ cells. This sample was included in a study of circulating CD8 cells and anti-PD-1 response in melanoma. CDR3 length: 13 residues. The germline V gene has CDR1 LGHNA and CDR2 YNFKEQ.

This specimen was CD8+ T cells from PBMCs, taken at baseline or after one month of anti-PD-1 therapy (not recorded which). The sequence derives from a human donor with melanoma. The V and J genes are TRBV4-2 and TRBJ2-1; TRBD1 or TRBD2 may be the D gene (5 bases each). The CDR3 spells CASSQVNAGAQLF. CDR3 DNA sequence: TGTGCCAGCAGCCAAGTTAACGCCGGGGCGCAGCTCTTC.